These 13 T cell receptor beta chains originate from one sample sequenced in a study of tumor-infiltrating lymphocytes in primary liver carcinoma. Between roughly 20 and 32 mg of unsorted bulk tissue served as the source from which RNA and DNA were co-extracted. cDNA specific to TCR beta was made from 500 to 650 ng of total RNA, with a constant-region primer employed for priming. Three nested multiplex PCR rounds of slightly modified ARM-PCR generated TCR beta libraries. The study ran its first two PCR rounds for roughly 11 cycles each, using TRBV1-TRBV30 forward primers and a C-beta reverse primer. TCRdb itself ran the multiplex PCR reads through MiXCR, one entry per CDR3 protein. Found here are about 74,000 distinct CDR3 sequences, roughly 69% of them singletons; the top ten hold roughly a quarter. The sequenced sample was liver tumor tissue from sampling region 4. This sample's subset: tumor region T4, right-lateral pole. The origin of the receptors is a man aged 35 to 55 with primary liver carcinoma and hepatitis B virus infection.

This chain links TRBV4-1 with TRBJ1-4; D possibly corresponds to TRBD1 (5 bases). This CDR3 is built from 16 residues. V lost 7 bases and J lost 3, with 18 bases in between. The germline V gene has CDR1 MGHRA and CDR2 YSYEKL. Here the CDR3 DNA reads TGCGCCAGCACCCGGATATATAGGGGCCCTAATGAAAAACTGTTTTTT. Residues: CASTRIYRGPNEKLFF.

CDR3 bases: TGTGCCAGCATCACACAGGGGAAGACTGAAGCTTTCTTT. As protein: CASITQGKTEAFF. The rearrangement links TRBV6-5 to TRBJ1-1; 7 bases match TRBD1. Trimming removed 7 bases from V and 5 bases from J; junction bases left unmatched: 7. The CDR3 totals 13 residues. CDR1 is MNHEY and CDR2 is SVGAGI in the germline V gene.

In regard to this clonotype: An end of the junction differs from the germline gene, which may be a read error. The genes are TRBV11-2 and TRBJ2-5, with TRBD2 as a possible D gene (6 bases). There are 16 residues in the CDR3. From germline, CDR1 is SGHAT and CDR2 FQNNGV. The DNA for the CDR3 is TGTGCCAACAGATCCCGGGACTCGGCCCACCATGAGACCCAGCAGTTC. Translated, it gives CANRSRDSAHHETQQF.

As to this clonotype: Compared with germline, one end of the junction differs, possibly owing to a read error. This chain links TRBV14 with TRBJ2-7; the D call may be TRBD1 or TRBD2 (5 bases each). Germline CDR1 and CDR2: SGHDN and FVKESK. The CDR3 sequence is 16 residues long. Written as DNA, the CDR3 is TGTGCCAGCAGCCAAGGATCCGGGACGGGGACCTACGGGCAGTACTTC. Translation gives CASSQGSGTGTYGQYF.

This clonotype is labeled as large. The V gene is TRBV11-2, the J gene TRBJ1-1; D ambiguous. The CDR3 covers 16 residues. Deletions cut 3 bases from V and 6 bases from J, with 20 bases between. In germline, CDR1 is SGHAT, CDR2 FQNNGV. CDR3 DNA sequence: TGTGCCAGCAGCTTCGATTTGGGCGGAAGAGTCGCTGAAGCTTTCTTT. It translates to CASSFDLGGRVAEAFF.

Details on this clonotype: A much larger clone lies one base from this, so it may be a read error. The conserved final phenylalanine or tryptophan is absent from the CDR3, which likely points to a read error. The J gene is TRBJ2-5, the V gene TRBV2; D gene ambiguous. The CDR3 covers 13 residues. The V and J ends lost 2 bases and 5 bases respectively, with 9 bases between them. Germline CDR1 reads SNHLY; CDR2 reads FYNNEI. In nucleotides, the CDR3 is TGTGCCAGCAGTGAATCGGGTATGGAGACCCAGTACTGC. This codes for CASSESGMETQYC.

The CDR3 protein is CTSSPSGMTDTQYF. CDR3 sequence (DNA): TGCACTAGCAGCCCTAGCGGGATGACAGATACGCAGTATTTT. V is TRBV4-1 and J is TRBJ2-3; TRBD2 matches 9 bases. From germline, CDR1 is MGHRA and CDR2 YSYEKL. The CDR3 sequence is 14 residues long.

V and J are TRBV6-1 and TRBJ2-7; TRBD2 aligns across 7 bases. The CDR3 loop spans 15 amino acids. CDR1 and CDR2 from the germline V gene are MNHNS and SASEGT. Trimming took 8 bases from V and 6 from J; bases not matched to a gene: 16. Here the CDR3 DNA reads TGTGCCAGCGTCCTAGTAGCGGGCCGGGTCGGCGAGCAGTACTTC. It translates to CASVLVAGRVGEQYF.

This clonotype was detected ten times or more. In DNA form, the CDR3 reads TGTGCCAGCAGTTTCTCTCTCGGGAATGAGCAGTTCTTC. This gives the protein CASSFSLGNEQFF. The chain recombines TRBV28 with TRBJ2-1; no firm D call. Looked up from germline, CDR1 is MDHEN and CDR2 is SYDVKM. There are 13 residues in the CDR3. Trimming took off 3 bases at V and 7 bases at J, with 10 bases between the two ends.

This clonotype appeared many times. CDR3 DNA sequence: TGTGCCAGCAGTTTCCCACTGACGACTGGGGCCAACGTCCTGACTTTC. It codes for CASSFPLTTGANVLTF. This chain joins TRBV28 and TRBJ2-6; no clear D. The germline V and J ends were trimmed by 3 bases and 2 bases, with 11 bases remaining between them. Germline V lookup: CDR1 MDHEN, CDR2 SYDVKM. CDR3 length equals 16 residues.

As regards this clonotype: The junction departs from the called germline gene at one end, perhaps through a read error. The J gene is TRBJ2-7, the V gene TRBV12-3 or TRBV12-4; 7 bases are shared with TRBD1. The CDR3 contains 13 residues. The CDR3 protein is CAGSSRQGYEQYF. CDR3 nucleotide sequence: TGTGCCGGCAGTTCGAGACAGGGTTACGAGCAGTACTTC.

A note on this clonotype: The junction does not match germline at one end; this may be a read error. The chain is built from TRBV5-4 and TRBJ2-1; D gene unclear. The germline CDR1 and CDR2 sequences are SGHNT and YYREEE (reference sequence). The CDR3 is 13 residues long. CDR3 DNA: TGTGCCAGCGACCGCGACAAAAACAATGAGCAGTCCTTC. It is translated as CASDRDKNNEQSF.

This sequence joins TRBV24-1 and TRBJ2-3; 10 nucleotides agree with TRBD2. The CDR3 sequence is 17 residues long. The J segment lost 4 bases and the V segment lost 0 bases, leaving 6 bases of the junction unmatched. From germline, CDR1 is KGHDR and CDR2 SFDVKD. This CDR3 is CATSDLTLAGAPDTQYF. CDR3 nucleotide sequence: TGTGCCACCAGTGATTTGACCCTAGCGGGAGCGCCAGATACGCAGTATTTT.